A selection of T cell receptor beta chains follows, all from one sample in a study of cytomegalovirus exposure and HLA in healthy donors. Data came from immunoSEQ multiplex PCR; TCRdb stores just in-frame clones and leaves some out. The top ten clones hold just under 3% of a sample with more than 60,000 clones, approximately 79% of them seen once. The sample comprised PBMCs. The receptor set was obtained from a woman aged 30 to 39 in good health and CMV-seronegative. Each CDR3 is given with its conserved first and last residue. A D gene is named only where the DNA matches it firmly. Clone size, where shown, is once, few, many, or a class for clones that have expanded.

j_call: TRBJ2-1; d_call: TRBD1; v_call: TRBV11-2; clone_size: .; cdr3_nt: TGTGCCAGCAGCTTCAGGGGGCTACCCCCCTACAATGAGCAGTTCTTC; cdr3_aa: CASSFRGLPPYNEQFF
j_call: TRBJ2-3; d_call: .; v_call: TRBV19; clone_size: few; cdr3_nt: TGTGCCAGTAGTATCACCGGGACTGGTACAGATACGCAGTATTTT; cdr3_aa: CASSITGTGTDTQYF
j_call: TRBJ2-2; d_call: TRBD2; v_call: TRBV30; clone_size: .; cdr3_nt: TGTGCCTGGAGCCTGACGGGGGGGAAGAACACCGGGGAGCTGTTTTTT; cdr3_aa: CAWSLTGGKNTGELFF
j_call: TRBJ1-1; d_call: .; v_call: TRBV7-2; clone_size: .; cdr3_nt: TGTGCCAGCAGCCCAACCCAGGGAAGGAACACTGAAGCTTTCTTT; cdr3_aa: CASSPTQGRNTEAFF
j_call: TRBJ2-3; d_call: .; v_call: TRBV11-3; clone_size: few; cdr3_nt: TGTGCCAGCAGCTTAATCGAGTCTACAGATACGCAGTATTTT; cdr3_aa: CASSLIESTDTQYF
j_call: TRBJ2-7; d_call: .; v_call: TRBV7-2; clone_size: .; cdr3_nt: TGTGCCAGCAGCTTACGGCAGCGTCCGGGCGAGCAGTACTTC; cdr3_aa: CASSLRQRPGEQYF
j_call: TRBJ1-5; d_call: TRBD1; v_call: TRBV6-4; clone_size: .; cdr3_nt: TGTGCCAGCAATACAGGGGTCGCCGTTCCTAGCAATCAGCCCCAGCATTTT; cdr3_aa: CASNTGVAVPSNQPQHF
j_call: TRBJ2-3; d_call: .; v_call: TRBV15; clone_size: .; cdr3_nt: TGTGCCACCAGCAGAGATGTCGGGATTGAAGATACGCAGTATTTT; cdr3_aa: CATSRDVGIEDTQYF
j_call: TRBJ2-2; d_call: TRBD2; v_call: TRBV4-3; clone_size: .; cdr3_nt: TGCGCCAGCAGCCAAGTGATGGGAGGGCGTAGCACCGGGGAGCTGTTTTTT; cdr3_aa: CASSQVMGGRSTGELFF
j_call: TRBJ2-5; d_call: .; v_call: TRBV30; clone_size: .; cdr3_nt: TGTGCCTGGAGTGTGGAGGAGACCCAGTACTTC; cdr3_aa: CAWSVEETQYF
j_call: TRBJ2-7; d_call: TRBD1; v_call: TRBV25-1; clone_size: .; cdr3_nt: TGTGCCAGCAGTGAGAAGACAGGGGGCGGGTACGAGCAGTACTTC; cdr3_aa: CASSEKTGGGYEQYF
j_call: TRBJ1-2; d_call: TRBD1; v_call: TRBV5-1; clone_size: .; cdr3_nt: TGCGCCAGCAGCCCCCAACCGGGACAGGGGGGTATAGGCTATGGCTACACCTTC; cdr3_aa: CASSPQPGQGGIGYGYTF
j_call: TRBJ1-2; d_call: TRBD1; v_call: TRBV5-4; clone_size: .; cdr3_nt: TGTGCCAGCAGCCCCCGGGACAGGGGTCAACATGGCTACACCTTC; cdr3_aa: CASSPRDRGQHGYTF
j_call: TRBJ2-2; d_call: TRBD1; v_call: TRBV11-3; clone_size: .; cdr3_nt: TGTGCCAGCAGCGCACGGGACAGGGTAGGTGGGGAGCTGTTTTTT; cdr3_aa: CASSARDRVGGELFF
j_call: TRBJ2-6; d_call: .; v_call: TRBV11-3; clone_size: .; cdr3_nt: TGTGCCAGCAGCCCCTCCGGGGGTGGGGCCAACGTCCTGACTTTC; cdr3_aa: CASSPSGGGANVLTF
j_call: TRBJ2-1; d_call: TRBD2; v_call: TRBV5-1; clone_size: .; cdr3_nt: TGCGCCAGCAGCTCCGTAGCGGGAGGGGACAATGAGCAGTTCTTC; cdr3_aa: CASSSVAGGDNEQFF
j_call: TRBJ2-6; d_call: TRBD1; v_call: TRBV7-9; clone_size: .; cdr3_nt: TGTGCCAGCAGCCGCCCTCTTTCGACAGGGGCTGGGGCCAACGTCCTGACTTTC; cdr3_aa: CASSRPLSTGAGANVLTF
j_call: TRBJ1-5; d_call: TRBD1; v_call: TRBV5-6; clone_size: .; cdr3_nt: TGTGCCAGCAGCTTAGGACAGGGGGCCCCCAATCAGCCCCAGCATTTT; cdr3_aa: CASSLGQGAPNQPQHF
j_call: TRBJ1-5; d_call: .; v_call: TRBV9; clone_size: .; cdr3_nt: TGTGCCAGCAGTCGGGGGTACGGCAATCAGCCCCAGCATTTT; cdr3_aa: CASSRGYGNQPQHF
j_call: TRBJ2-2; d_call: TRBD2; v_call: TRBV5-6; clone_size: .; cdr3_nt: TGTGCCAGCAGCTTGTTTCAGGTGGGAGGGCGAGCAACCGGGGAGCTGTTTTTT; cdr3_aa: CASSLFQVGGRATGELFF
j_call: TRBJ2-3; d_call: TRBD2; v_call: TRBV5-1; clone_size: .; cdr3_nt: TGCGCCAGCGGGGGGGAGTCTAGCACAGATACGCAGTATTTT; cdr3_aa: CASGGESSTDTQYF
j_call: TRBJ1-2; d_call: .; v_call: TRBV5-4; clone_size: .; cdr3_nt: TGTGCCAGCAGCCCAGGTGAGGGGAGGGCGGCTAACTATGGCTACACCTTC; cdr3_aa: CASSPGEGRAANYGYTF
j_call: TRBJ1-1; d_call: TRBD1; v_call: TRBV13; clone_size: .; cdr3_nt: TGTGCCAGCAGTCCGGGACAGCTGAACACTGAAGCTTTCTTT; cdr3_aa: CASSPGQLNTEAFF
j_call: TRBJ2-3; d_call: .; v_call: TRBV7-2; clone_size: .; cdr3_nt: TGTGCCAGCAGCTTAAGACAGGCAGATACGCAGTATTTT; cdr3_aa: CASSLRQADTQYF
j_call: TRBJ1-6; d_call: .; v_call: TRBV30; clone_size: .; cdr3_nt: TGTGCCTGGACTGGGGCAGCACAGAGGAATTCACCCCTCCACTTT; cdr3_aa: CAWTGAAQRNSPLHF
j_call: TRBJ2-4; d_call: .; v_call: TRBV6-1; clone_size: .; cdr3_nt: TGTGCCAGCAGGTCTGACAGAAACATTCAGTACTTC; cdr3_aa: CASRSDRNIQYF
j_call: TRBJ2-1; d_call: TRBD2; v_call: TRBV6-6; clone_size: once; cdr3_nt: TGTGCCAGCAGTTACTCAGTGTCGGGAGGGCAGTTCTTC; cdr3_aa: CASSYSVSGGQFF
j_call: TRBJ1-3; d_call: .; v_call: TRBV9; clone_size: .; cdr3_nt: TGTGCCAGCAGCGGAGGGGGAACTGGAAACACCATATATTTT; cdr3_aa: CASSGGGTGNTIYF
j_call: TRBJ1-1; d_call: .; v_call: TRBV27; clone_size: .; cdr3_nt: TGTGCCAGCAGTCGTTGGGGCCAGGAAGCTTTCTTT; cdr3_aa: CASSRWGQEAFF
j_call: TRBJ2-7; d_call: TRBD1; v_call: TRBV5-1; clone_size: .; cdr3_nt: TGCGCCAGCAGCGACAGGGGATCGGCCTACGAGCAGTACTTC; cdr3_aa: CASSDRGSAYEQYF
j_call: TRBJ2-3; d_call: .; v_call: TRBV7-9; clone_size: .; cdr3_nt: TGTGCCAGCAGTGCTATCCCGGATACGCAGTATTTT; cdr3_aa: CASSAIPDTQYF
j_call: TRBJ2-1; d_call: .; v_call: TRBV6-1; clone_size: .; cdr3_nt: TGTGCCAGCAGTGAAGGGGGTGGGGGGTACCATGAGCAGTTCTTC; cdr3_aa: CASSEGGGGYHEQFF
j_call: TRBJ1-6; d_call: .; v_call: TRBV19; clone_size: .; cdr3_nt: TGTGCCAGTAGTATAGATCGAGTTTCTTCACCCCTCCACTTT; cdr3_aa: CASSIDRVSSPLHF
j_call: TRBJ2-6; d_call: TRBD2; v_call: TRBV18; clone_size: .; cdr3_nt: TGTGCCAGCTCACCTGCACTAGCGGGGGTAGGGGCCAACGTCCTGACTTTC; cdr3_aa: CASSPALAGVGANVLTF
j_call: TRBJ2-2; d_call: TRBD1; v_call: TRBV12-5; clone_size: .; cdr3_nt: TGTGCTAGTGGCCTGAGGACAGGGGATTGGGCCGGGGAGCTGTTTTTT; cdr3_aa: CASGLRTGDWAGELFF
j_call: TRBJ2-1; d_call: TRBD2; v_call: TRBV19; clone_size: .; cdr3_nt: TGTGCCAGTAGTCCCTGGGGAGGGTTGAATGAGCAGTTCTTC; cdr3_aa: CASSPWGGLNEQFF
j_call: TRBJ1-1; d_call: .; v_call: TRBV19; clone_size: .; cdr3_nt: TGTGCCAGTAGTATAGTGGGGGCATCGAACACTGAAGCTTTCTTT; cdr3_aa: CASSIVGASNTEAFF
j_call: TRBJ2-5; d_call: TRBD1; v_call: TRBV9; clone_size: .; cdr3_nt: TGTGCCAGCAGCGTAGAGGGGGCACGGGAGACCCAGTACTTC; cdr3_aa: CASSVEGARETQYF
j_call: TRBJ1-1; d_call: TRBD1; v_call: TRBV29-1; clone_size: .; cdr3_nt: TGCAGCGTTGACCAGACAGGGGCTAACACTGAAGCTTTCTTT; cdr3_aa: CSVDQTGANTEAFF
j_call: TRBJ2-5; d_call: TRBD1; v_call: TRBV10-3; clone_size: .; cdr3_nt: TGTGCCATCAGTGAGACTCGGGACAGGGAGACCCAGTACTTC; cdr3_aa: CAISETRDRETQYF
j_call: TRBJ1-1; d_call: .; v_call: TRBV5-1; clone_size: .; cdr3_nt: TGCGCCAGCAGCCCGAAGTCAGGGACTGAAGCTTTCTTT; cdr3_aa: CASSPKSGTEAFF
j_call: TRBJ1-2; d_call: .; v_call: TRBV27; clone_size: once; cdr3_nt: TGTGCCAGCAGTTACAGGACAGTGGGGGACTACGGCTACACCTTC; cdr3_aa: CASSYRTVGDYGYTF
j_call: TRBJ2-3; d_call: TRBD1; v_call: TRBV2; clone_size: .; cdr3_nt: TGTGCCAGCAGTGAAGCTGGGGACAGGGGGCGCGGGCAGAATACGCAGTATTTT; cdr3_aa: CASSEAGDRGRGQNTQYF
j_call: TRBJ2-3; d_call: .; v_call: TRBV6-6; clone_size: .; cdr3_nt: TGTGCCAGCAGTTCCGCAGATACGCAGTATTTT; cdr3_aa: CASSSADTQYF
j_call: TRBJ1-4; d_call: TRBD1; v_call: TRBV29-1; clone_size: few; cdr3_nt: TGCAGCGTTTCCGGGACAGGGGGCGAAAAACTGTTTTTT; cdr3_aa: CSVSGTGGEKLFF
j_call: TRBJ2-3; d_call: .; v_call: TRBV5-1; clone_size: .; cdr3_nt: TGCGCCAGCAGCTTGAAGCCAGATACGCAGTATTTT; cdr3_aa: CASSLKPDTQYF
j_call: TRBJ2-1; d_call: .; v_call: TRBV19; clone_size: .; cdr3_nt: TGTGCCAGTAGTATATACGGACAGAATGAGCAGTTCTTC; cdr3_aa: CASSIYGQNEQFF
j_call: TRBJ1-2; d_call: .; v_call: TRBV6-1; clone_size: .; cdr3_nt: TGTGCCAGCAGTGAAGCGACTGGGGGCGTCTATGGCTACACCTTC; cdr3_aa: CASSEATGGVYGYTF
j_call: TRBJ2-5; d_call: .; v_call: TRBV7-2; clone_size: .; cdr3_nt: TGTGCCAGCAGCTTAGACGGGGTTAGTTGGGAGATCCAGTACTTC; cdr3_aa: CASSLDGVSWEIQYF
j_call: TRBJ2-7; d_call: .; v_call: TRBV6-5; clone_size: few; cdr3_nt: TGTGCCAGCAGCCCCGGACAAGGAAGCTACGAGCAGTACTTC; cdr3_aa: CASSPGQGSYEQYF
j_call: TRBJ1-6; d_call: TRBD1; v_call: TRBV19; clone_size: .; cdr3_nt: TGTGCCAGTCGACAGGGAGTAACCTATAATTCACCCCTCCACTTT; cdr3_aa: CASRQGVTYNSPLHF
j_call: TRBJ2-5; d_call: TRBD2; v_call: TRBV9; clone_size: .; cdr3_nt: TGTGCCAGCAGCGTAGACGCGGGAGATCAAGAGACCCAGTACTTC; cdr3_aa: CASSVDAGDQETQYF
j_call: TRBJ1-5; d_call: TRBD1; v_call: TRBV10-3; clone_size: once; cdr3_nt: TGTGCCATCAGACCGGGACAGGGTGCGGGTCAGCCCCAGCATTTT; cdr3_aa: CAIRPGQGAGQPQHF
j_call: TRBJ1-1; d_call: .; v_call: TRBV25-1; clone_size: once; cdr3_nt: TGTGCCAGCAGATTGGAGTCAGGGAGGGACACTGAAGCTTTCTTT; cdr3_aa: CASRLESGRDTEAFF